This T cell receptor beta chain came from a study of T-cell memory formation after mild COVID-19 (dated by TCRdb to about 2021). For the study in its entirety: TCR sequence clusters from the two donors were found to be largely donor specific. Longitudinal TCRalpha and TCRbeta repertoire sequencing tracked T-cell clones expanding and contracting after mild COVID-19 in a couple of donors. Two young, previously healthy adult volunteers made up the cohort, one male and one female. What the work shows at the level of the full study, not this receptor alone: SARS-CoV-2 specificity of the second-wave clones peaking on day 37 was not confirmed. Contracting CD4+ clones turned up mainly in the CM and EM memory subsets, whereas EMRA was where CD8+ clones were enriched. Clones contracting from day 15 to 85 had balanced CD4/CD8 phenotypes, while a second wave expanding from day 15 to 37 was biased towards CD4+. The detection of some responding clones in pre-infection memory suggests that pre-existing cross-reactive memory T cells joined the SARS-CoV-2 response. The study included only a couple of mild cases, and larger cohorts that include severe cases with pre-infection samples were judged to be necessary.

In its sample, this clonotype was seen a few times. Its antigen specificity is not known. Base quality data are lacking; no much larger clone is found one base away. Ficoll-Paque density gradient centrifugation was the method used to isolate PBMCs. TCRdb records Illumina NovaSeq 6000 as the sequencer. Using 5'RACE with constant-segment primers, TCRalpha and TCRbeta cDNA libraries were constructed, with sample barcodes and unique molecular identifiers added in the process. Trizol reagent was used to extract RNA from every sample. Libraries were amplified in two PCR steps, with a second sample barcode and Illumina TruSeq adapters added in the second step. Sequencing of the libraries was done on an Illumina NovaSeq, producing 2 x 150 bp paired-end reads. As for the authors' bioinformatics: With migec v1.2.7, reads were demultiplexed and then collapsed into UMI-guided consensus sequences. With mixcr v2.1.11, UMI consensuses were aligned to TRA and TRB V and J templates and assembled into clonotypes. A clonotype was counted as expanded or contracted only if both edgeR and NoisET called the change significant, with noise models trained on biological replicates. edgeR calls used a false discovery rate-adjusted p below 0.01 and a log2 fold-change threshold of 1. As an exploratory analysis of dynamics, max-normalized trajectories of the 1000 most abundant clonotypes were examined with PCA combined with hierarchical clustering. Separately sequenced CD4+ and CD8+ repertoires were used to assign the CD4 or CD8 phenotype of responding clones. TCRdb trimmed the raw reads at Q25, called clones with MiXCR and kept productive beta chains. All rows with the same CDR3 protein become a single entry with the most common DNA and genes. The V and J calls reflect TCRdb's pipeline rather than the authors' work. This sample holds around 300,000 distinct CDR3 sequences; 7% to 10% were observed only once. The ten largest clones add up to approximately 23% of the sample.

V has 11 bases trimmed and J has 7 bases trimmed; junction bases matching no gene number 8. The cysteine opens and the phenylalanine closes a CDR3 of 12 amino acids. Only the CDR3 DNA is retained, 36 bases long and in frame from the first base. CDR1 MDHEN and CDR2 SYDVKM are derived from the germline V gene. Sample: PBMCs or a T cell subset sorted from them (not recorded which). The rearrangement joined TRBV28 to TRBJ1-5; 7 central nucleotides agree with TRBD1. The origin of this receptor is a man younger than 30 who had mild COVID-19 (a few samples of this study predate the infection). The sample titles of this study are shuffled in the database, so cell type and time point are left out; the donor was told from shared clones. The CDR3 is CADREAGQPQHF. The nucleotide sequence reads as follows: TGTGCCGACAGGGAGGCAGGACAGCCCCAGCATTTT. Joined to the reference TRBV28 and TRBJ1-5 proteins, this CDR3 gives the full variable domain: DVKVTQSSRYLVKRTGEKVFLECVQDMDHENMFWYRQDPGLGLRLIYFSYDVKMKEKGDIPEGYSVSREKKERFSLILESASTNQTSMYLCADREAGQPQHFGDGTRLSIL.